Listed here are 30 T cell receptor beta chains from one sample, sequenced in a study of tumor and adjacent non-tumor tissue in lung cancer. A modified ARM-PCR protocol with three rounds of nested PCR amplified TCRbeta. Using its own MiXCR run on the multiplex PCR reads, TCRdb lists one record per CDR3 protein. The data show about 70,000 distinct CDR3 sequences, 73% seen once. RNA was extracted from bulk tissue without any cell sorting. Material: lung tumor tissue. Receptors were obtained from a man aged 55 to 70 with non-small cell lung cancer.

V is TRBV2 and J is TRBJ2-1; TRBD2 matches 11 bases. The germline V gene encodes CDR1 SNHLY and CDR2 FYNNEI. The CDR3 totals 13 residues. Germline trimming cut 5 bases from V and 9 bases from J; bases unmatched to any gene: 3. CDR3 sequence reads: CASSLTSGSEQFF. The CDR3 DNA reads TGTGCCAGCAGTCTCACTAGCGGGAGTGAGCAGTTCTTC.

Points on this clonotype: A read error may explain this, as a much larger clone is one base away. The genes are TRBV10-3 and TRBJ2-7; 9 bases map to TRBD1. Germline V gives CDR1 ENHRY, CDR2 SYGVKD. V dropped 6 bases and J dropped 4; count of bases not matched to a gene: 7. This CDR3 region has 14 residues. The CDR3 here is CAIRGPDRGYEQYF. DNA for the CDR3: TGTGCCATCAGGGGCCCGGACAGGGGATACGAGCAGTACTTC.

Worth noting for this clonotype: An end of the junction does not agree with germline; a read error may underlie this. The rearrangement joins TRBV15 to TRBJ1-1; D gene uncertain. The CDR3 loop spans 14 amino acids. Germline values: CDR1 LNHNV, CDR2 YYDKDF (reference sequence). CDR3 protein: CATKGSRLTTETFF. The CDR3 DNA reads as TGTGCCACCAAGGGCAGCAGGCTCACCACTGAAACTTTCTTT. The complete variable domain, with remaining parts taken from reference TRBV15 and TRBJ1-1, reads DAMVIQNPRYQVTQFGKPVTLSCSQTLNHNVMYWYQQKSSQAPKLLFHYYDKDFNNEADTPDNFQSRRPNTSFCFLDIRSPGLGDTAMYLCATKGSRLTTETFFGQGTRLTVV.

This clonotype was seen at least ten times. One end of the junction fails to match germline, which may point to a read error. CDR3 protein: CSDRTGDNYGYTF. Written as DNA, the CDR3 is TGCAGTGATAGAACAGGGGATAACTATGGCTACACCTTC. The V and J genes are TRBV20-1 and TRBJ1-2; the match to TRBD1 covers 7 bases. CDR3 length: 13 amino acids. The germline V gene encodes CDR1 DFQATT and CDR2 SNEGSKA (reference sequence).

As regards this clonotype: A read error may be the cause here, since a much bigger clone is one base away. V gene TRBV5-6 combines with J gene TRBJ2-1; D is unclear. The CDR3 covers 15 residues. The germline CDR1 and CDR2 sequences are SGHDT and YYEEEE. V gave up 0 bases and J gave up 2 bases, with 9 bases separating them. CDR3 DNA: TGTGCCAGCAGCTTGGTGACGCCTGCCTACAATGAGCAGTTCTTC. This codes for CASSLVTPAYNEQFF.

This clonotype was detected only a few times. At one end the junction does not follow the germline gene, possibly because of a read error. The chain has TRBV6-5 and TRBJ1-1; D is uncertain. Germline V gene sequence: CDR1 MNHEY, CDR2 SVGAGI. The CDR3 loop spans 15 amino acids. The DNA of the CDR3 is TGTGCCAGCAGTGGGTCCAGGAGAGGAGGCACTGAAGTTTTCTTT. Translation gives CASSGSRRGGTEVFF.

The rearrangement links TRBV29-1 to TRBJ2-1, with D possibly matching TRBD2 (5 bases). The CDR3 spans 16 residues. Germline V lookup: CDR1 SQVTM, CDR2 ANQGSEA. The CDR3 loop reads CGAESMLAGDYNEQFF. The CDR3 coding sequence is TGCGGCGCTGAGTCCATGCTGGCGGGCGATTACAATGAGCAGTTCTTC.

This clonotype was seen a handful of times. Given the absence of the conserved phenylalanine or tryptophan at the CDR3 end, a read error is likely. J is TRBJ2-7 and V is TRBV20-1; a possible D gene is TRBD2 (5 bases). V was clipped by 0 bases and J by 2 bases, with 14 bases between them. The CDR3 totals 15 residues. From germline, CDR1 is DFQATT and CDR2 SNEGSKA (reference sequence). Here the CDR3 reads CSARENGIVPYEQYL. The DNA of the CDR3 is TGCAGTGCTAGAGAAAACGGGATAGTGCCCTACGAGCAGTACCTC.

The chain carries TRBV6-5 and TRBJ1-1; tentatively, D is TRBD1 (6 bases). CDR3 length: 18 residues. Germline loops: CDR1 MNHEY, CDR2 SVGAGI. This CDR3 is CVRSYHGVRDTLNTEAFF. DNA for the CDR3: TGTGTCAGGAGTTACCACGGCGTCCGGGACACCTTGAACACTGAAGCTTTCTTT.

With respect to this clonotype: A read error may account for a junction end that differs from germline. The rearrangement links TRBV6-2 or TRBV6-3 to TRBJ1-5; tentatively, D is TRBD1 (5 bases). From germline, CDR1 is MNHEY and CDR2 SVGEGT. The CDR3 is 14 amino acids. The CDR3 reads CVSSLSLARQPHHF. Here the CDR3 DNA reads TGTGTCAGCAGCCTATCATTGGCCCGACAGCCCCACCATTTT.

The table lists this clonotype with a few counts. Its ends do not fully match the called genes, so a read error is possible. The chain recombines TRBV12-3 or TRBV12-4 with TRBJ1-1; D ambiguous. The CDR3 spans 13 residues. The CDR3 loop is CASSLSRSTEDFF. CDR3 coding DNA: TGTGCAAGCAGCCTATCAAGGAGTACTGAAGATTTCTTT.

This clonotype was seen ten or more times. The CDR3 DNA reads as TGTGCCAGCAGCCACGCAACCGGGGAGCTGTTTTTT. Translating it yields CASSHATGELFF. V is TRBV14 and J is TRBJ2-2, with D hard to call. This CDR3 has 12 residues. V dropped 3 bases and J dropped 5 bases, with 4 bases sitting between them. Germline V CDR1 and CDR2: SGHDN, FVKESK.

In this sample, this clonotype turned up a few times. A single base separates this from a much larger clone, so it may be a read error. The chain uses TRBV20-1 and TRBJ1-1, with D perhaps TRBD1 (6 bases). CDR1 is DFQATT and CDR2 is SNEGSKA in the germline V gene (reference sequence). This CDR3 has 17 residues. Trimming stripped 4 bases from V and 1 base from J, with 22 bases between. CDR3 bases: TGCAGTGCTATAGATCCGGGGGCTCACCCGGGGAACACTGAAGCTTTCTTT. Protein product: CSAIDPGAHPGNTEAFF.

A note on this clonotype: Lacking the conserved final phenylalanine or tryptophan, this CDR3 likely reflects a read error. The chain recombines TRBV6-2 or TRBV6-3 with TRBJ1-6; D not certain. Per germline, CDR1 MNHEY and CDR2 SVGEGT. The CDR3 loop spans 15 amino acids. The CDR3 loop reads CASSYREGDDSSLHY. DNA for the CDR3: TGTGCCAGCAGTTATCGGGAAGGCGATGATTCATCCCTCCACTAT.

The sample holds one count of this clonotype. The V call is TRBV28, the J call TRBJ1-5; TRBD1 aligns across 7 bases. Germline V lookup: CDR1 MDHEN, CDR2 SYDVKM. Trimming removed 6 bases from V and 7 bases from J; junction bases left unmatched: 6. The CDR3 spans 13 residues. The CDR3 spells CASRKGAGQPQHF. The CDR3 DNA is TGTGCCAGCAGAAAGGGGGCAGGGCAGCCCCAGCATTTT.

J is TRBJ1-1 and V is TRBV5-1; no firm D call. Trimming removed 3 bases at V and 5 bases at J, with 17 bases between. The CDR3 sequence is 15 residues long. From germline, CDR1 is SGHRS and CDR2 YFSETQ. DNA for the CDR3: TGCGCCAGCAGCTCGGCCGTAGGAGAATGGACTGAAGCTTTCTTT. Its translation: CASSSAVGEWTEAFF.

On this clonotype itself: The CDR3 does not close with the conserved phenylalanine or tryptophan, likely indicating a read error. This chain connects TRBV6-1 to TRBJ2-7; D is perhaps TRBD2 (6 bases). The CDR3 extends over 14 amino acids. V lost 7 bases, J lost 3 bases, and 16 bases lay in between. Germline CDR1 and CDR2: MNHNS and SASEGT. CDR3 loop: CASTDGLSDYEQYY. CDR3 nucleotides: TGTGCCAGCACTGATGGACTATCGGACTACGAGCAGTACTAC.

At least ten counts were recorded for this clonotype. The gene calls are TRBV6-5 and TRBJ1-2; D unclear. The CDR3 has 13 amino acids. Germline assignment: CDR1 MNHEY and CDR2 SVGAGI. Deletions cut 1 base from V and 2 bases from J, with 5 bases between. The CDR3 sequence: CASSYYTNYGYTF. The CDR3 DNA follows: TGTGCCAGCAGTTACTACACCAACTATGGCTACACCTTC.

This clonotype was seen just once. The junction and the germline gene differ at one end; a read error may be behind it. V is TRBV18 and J is TRBJ2-3; 8 nucleotides line up with TRBD2. Germline V gene lookup returns CDR1 KGHSH and CDR2 LQKENI. CDR3 length: 16 residues. CDR3 coding DNA: TGTGCCAGCTCACTCGGACTAGCTGGAGACGCAGAAACGCAGTATTTT. Translation gives CASSLGLAGDAETQYF.

This clonotype was seen repeatedly, ten times or more. The chain links TRBV20-1 to TRBJ1-5; D may be TRBD1 (5 bases). V lost 6 bases, J lost 6 bases, and 12 bases lay in between. From germline, CDR1 is DFQATT and CDR2 SNEGSKA (reference sequence). CDR3 size: 12 residues. CDR3 sequence: CSAKAGTQPQHF. The CDR3 region has the DNA TGCAGTGCAAAGGCAGGGACTCAGCCCCAGCATTTT.

This clonotype was counted only a few times. The chain uses TRBV7-3 and TRBJ1-1; D is uncertain. Per the germline V gene, CDR1 is SGHTA and CDR2 is FQGTGA. Trimming shortened V by 3 bases and J by 1 base, and 9 bases separated the two germline ends. The length of the CDR3 is 14 residues. The CDR3 nucleotides read TGTGCCAGCAGCTTCATGGCGGAGAACACTGAAGCTTTCTTT. Translation: CASSFMAENTEAFF.

This chain joins TRBV20-1 and TRBJ2-7, with 13 bases that match TRBD2. The J segment lost 12 bases and the V segment lost 6 bases, leaving 17 bases of the junction unmatched. Germline V CDR1 and CDR2: DFQATT, SNEGSKA (reference sequence). This CDR3 contains 15 residues. The CDR3 bases are TGCAGTGCCGCCGGGACTAGCGGGGCTTCGTACGAGTGGTACTTC. As protein: CSAAGTSGASYEWYF.

Of note for this clonotype: This may be a read error, as it is one base from a much larger clone. The CDR3: CAWRRGGRAYDEQFF. CDR3 DNA: TGTGCCTGGAGACGCGGCGGGAGGGCCTACGATGAGCAGTTCTTC. V usage is TRBV30 and J usage is TRBJ2-1, with 9 bases that match TRBD2. CDR3 length equals 15 residues. The V gene's germline CDR1 is GTSNPN and CDR2 SVGIG (reference sequence).

On this clonotype: Because it lacks the conserved phenylalanine or tryptophan at the end, this CDR3 is likely a read error. The V gene is TRBV29-1, the J gene TRBJ1-1; tentatively, D is TRBD1 (5 bases). CDR1 and CDR2 from the germline V gene are SQVTM and ANQGSEA. CDR3 length: 13 amino acids. Trimming took 7 bases from V and 4 from J, leaving 16 bases between them. The CDR3 here is CSGNTGGGTEAFI. The CDR3 DNA follows: TGCAGCGGAAATACAGGAGGAGGCACTGAAGCTTTCATT.

As for this clonotype: The junction shows a germline mismatch at one end, possibly a read error. This chain uses TRBV6-1 with TRBJ2-3, with TRBD2 matching 8 bases. This CDR3 has 15 residues. Germline CDR1 and CDR2: MNHNS and SASEGT. The CDR3 is CASSERSGRHDKQYF. For the CDR3, the DNA is TGCGCCAGCAGTGAAAGAAGCGGGAGACATGATAAGCAGTATTTT.

To note about this clonotype: A much more abundant neighbour one base away suggests this may be a read error. The chain links TRBV10-3 to TRBJ2-7; D is possibly TRBD1 (6 bases). This CDR3 is 15 amino acids long. Germline V gene sequence: CDR1 ENHRY, CDR2 SYGVKD. V was cut by 6 bases and J by 0 bases, with 15 bases left in between. The CDR3 spells CAIRSIGTTSYEQYF. The CDR3 DNA follows: TGTGCCATCAGATCCATCGGGACAACCTCCTACGAGCAGTACTTC.

J is TRBJ2-6 and V is TRBV28; D gene unclear. V lost 8 bases, J lost 0 bases, and 11 bases lay in between. The germline CDR1 and CDR2 sequences are MDHEN and SYDVKM. The CDR3 consists of 15 residues. CDR3 nucleotides: TGTGCCAGCTGTAAGAGCATCTCTGGGGCCAACGTCCTGACTTTC. Amino acid sequence: CASCKSISGANVLTF.

Concerning this clonotype: As the CDR3 is not closed by the conserved phenylalanine or tryptophan, this likely results from a read error. CDR3 protein: CSARKGLAGGRKQYL. In DNA, the CDR3 is TGCAGTGCTAGAAAAGGACTAGCGGGAGGAAGAAAGCAGTACCTC. This sequence joins TRBV20-1 and TRBJ2-7, with 14 bases identical to TRBD2. Germline CDR1 is DFQATT and CDR2 is SNEGSKA (reference sequence). Germline trimming cut 2 bases from V and 8 bases from J; bases unmatched to any gene: 8. CDR3 length: 15 residues.

Comment on this clonotype: One junction end disagrees with the germline gene, perhaps due to a read error. The V call is TRBV10-3, the J call TRBJ2-6; 9 bases fit TRBD2. This CDR3 is 20 amino acids long. Germline CDR1 reads ENHRY; CDR2 reads SYGVKD. DNA of the CDR3: TGTGCCATCAGTGAACTTGGGACTTGCGGGAGGGACTCTGGGGCCGACGTCCTGACTTTC. It specifies CAISELGTCGRDSGADVLTF.

This clonotype was detected a few times. A read error is likely, as this CDR3 ends without the conserved phenylalanine or tryptophan. The chain recombines TRBV29-1 with TRBJ2-7; the D gene is possibly TRBD2 (5 bases). The V and J ends lost 5 bases and 6 bases respectively, with 11 bases between them. Per germline, CDR1 SQVTM and CDR2 ANQGSEA. The CDR3 runs to 11 residues. The CDR3 nucleotides are TGCAGCGTTCGTAGCGACTGCGAGCAGTACTTA. It translates to CSVRSDCEQYL.